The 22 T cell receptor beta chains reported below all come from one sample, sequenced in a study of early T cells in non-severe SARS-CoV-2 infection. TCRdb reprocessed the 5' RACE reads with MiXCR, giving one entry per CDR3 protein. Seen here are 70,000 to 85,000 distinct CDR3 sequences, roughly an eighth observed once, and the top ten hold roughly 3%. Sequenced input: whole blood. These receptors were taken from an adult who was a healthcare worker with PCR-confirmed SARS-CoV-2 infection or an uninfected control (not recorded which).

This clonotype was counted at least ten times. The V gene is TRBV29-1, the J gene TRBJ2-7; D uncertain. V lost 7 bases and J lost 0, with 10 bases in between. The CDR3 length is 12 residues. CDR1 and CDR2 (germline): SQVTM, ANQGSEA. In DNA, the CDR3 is TGCAGCGCCGCTAGGAGCTCCTACGAGCAGTACTTC. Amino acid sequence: CSAARSSYEQYF.

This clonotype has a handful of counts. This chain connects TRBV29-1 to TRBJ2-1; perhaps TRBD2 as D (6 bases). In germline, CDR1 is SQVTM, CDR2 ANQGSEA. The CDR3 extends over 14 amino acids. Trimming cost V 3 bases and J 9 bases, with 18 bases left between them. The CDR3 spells CSVESRAVGGEQFF. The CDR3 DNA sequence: TGCAGCGTTGAGTCTCGCGCGGTGGGGGGTGAGCAGTTCTTC.

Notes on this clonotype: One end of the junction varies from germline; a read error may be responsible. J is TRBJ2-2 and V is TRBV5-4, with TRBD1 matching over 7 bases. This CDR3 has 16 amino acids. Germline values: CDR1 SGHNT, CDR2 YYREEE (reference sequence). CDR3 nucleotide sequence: TGCGTCAGCAGCTTGGTAGGGGGCAAGAACACCGGGGAGCTGTTTTTT. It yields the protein CVSSLVGGKNTGELFF.

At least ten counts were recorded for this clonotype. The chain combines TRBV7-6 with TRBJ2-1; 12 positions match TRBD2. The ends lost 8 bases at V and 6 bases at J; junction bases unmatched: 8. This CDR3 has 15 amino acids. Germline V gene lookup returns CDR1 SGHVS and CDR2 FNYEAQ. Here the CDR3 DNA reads TGTGCCAGCCGGAGACTAGCGGGGGCCTTCAATGAGCAGTTCTTC. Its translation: CASRRLAGAFNEQFF.

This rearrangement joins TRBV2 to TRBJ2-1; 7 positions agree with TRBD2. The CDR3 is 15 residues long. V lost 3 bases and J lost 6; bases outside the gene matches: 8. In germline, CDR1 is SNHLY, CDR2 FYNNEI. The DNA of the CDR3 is TGTGCCAGCAGTGAGGGAGGGAGTTCTTTCAATGAGCAGTTCTTC. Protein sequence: CASSEGGSSFNEQFF.

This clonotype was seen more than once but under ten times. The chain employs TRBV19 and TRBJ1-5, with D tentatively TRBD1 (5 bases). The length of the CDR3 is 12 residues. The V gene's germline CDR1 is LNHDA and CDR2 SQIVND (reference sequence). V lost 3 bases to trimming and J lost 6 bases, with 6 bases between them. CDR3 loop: CASSIGGQPQHF. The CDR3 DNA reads TGTGCCAGTAGTATTGGGGGTCAGCCCCAGCATTTT.

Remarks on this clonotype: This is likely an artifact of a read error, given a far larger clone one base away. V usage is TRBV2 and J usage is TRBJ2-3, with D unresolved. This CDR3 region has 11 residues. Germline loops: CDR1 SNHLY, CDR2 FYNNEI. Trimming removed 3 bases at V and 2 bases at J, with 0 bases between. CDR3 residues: CASSDTDTQYF. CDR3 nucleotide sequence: TGTGCCAGCAGTGACACAGATACGCAGTATTTT. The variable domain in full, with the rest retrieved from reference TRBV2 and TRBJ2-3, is EPEVTQTPSHQVTQMGQEVILRCVPISNHLYFYWYRQILGQKVEFLVSFYNNEISEKSEIFDDQFSVERPDGSNFTLKIRSTKLEDSAMYFCASSDTDTQYFGPGTRLTVL.

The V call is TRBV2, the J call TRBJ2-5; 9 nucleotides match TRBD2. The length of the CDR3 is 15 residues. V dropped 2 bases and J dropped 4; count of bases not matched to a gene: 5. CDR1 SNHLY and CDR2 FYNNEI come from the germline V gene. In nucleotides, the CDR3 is TGTGCCAGCAGTGAAATGGCTAGCGGGGTAGAGACCCAGTACTTC. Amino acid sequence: CASSEMASGVETQYF.

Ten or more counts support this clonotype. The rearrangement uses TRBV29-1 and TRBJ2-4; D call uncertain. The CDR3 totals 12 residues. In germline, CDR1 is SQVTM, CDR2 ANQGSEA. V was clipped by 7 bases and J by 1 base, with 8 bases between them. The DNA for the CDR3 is TGCAGCGCCTCTCTGGCCAAAAACATTCAGTACTTC. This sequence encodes CSASLAKNIQYF.

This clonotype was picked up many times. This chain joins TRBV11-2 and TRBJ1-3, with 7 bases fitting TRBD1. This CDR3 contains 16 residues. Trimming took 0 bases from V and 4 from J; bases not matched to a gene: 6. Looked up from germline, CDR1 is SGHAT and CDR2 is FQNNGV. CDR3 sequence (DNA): TGTGCCAGCAGCTTAGACAAGACAGGGTACGGAAACACCATATATTTT. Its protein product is CASSLDKTGYGNTIYF.

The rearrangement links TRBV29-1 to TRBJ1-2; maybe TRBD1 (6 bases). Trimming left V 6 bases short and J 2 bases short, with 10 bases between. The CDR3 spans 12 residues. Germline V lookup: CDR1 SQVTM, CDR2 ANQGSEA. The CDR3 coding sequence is TGCAGCGTGTGGACAGTCAACTATGGCTACACCTTC. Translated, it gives CSVWTVNYGYTF.

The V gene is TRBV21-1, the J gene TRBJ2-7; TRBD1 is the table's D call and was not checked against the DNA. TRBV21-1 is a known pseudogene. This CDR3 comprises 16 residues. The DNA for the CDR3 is TGTGCCAGCAGCAAACGTGACAGGGGGCGCTCCTACGAGCAGTACTTC. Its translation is CASSKRDRGRSYEQYF.

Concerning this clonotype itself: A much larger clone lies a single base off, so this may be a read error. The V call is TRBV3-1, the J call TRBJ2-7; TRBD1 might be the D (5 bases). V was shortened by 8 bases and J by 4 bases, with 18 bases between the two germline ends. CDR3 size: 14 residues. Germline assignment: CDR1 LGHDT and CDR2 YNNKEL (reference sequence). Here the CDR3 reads CASCRTGTQYEQYF. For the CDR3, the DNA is TGTGCCAGCTGTCGAACAGGAACCCAATACGAGCAGTACTTC.

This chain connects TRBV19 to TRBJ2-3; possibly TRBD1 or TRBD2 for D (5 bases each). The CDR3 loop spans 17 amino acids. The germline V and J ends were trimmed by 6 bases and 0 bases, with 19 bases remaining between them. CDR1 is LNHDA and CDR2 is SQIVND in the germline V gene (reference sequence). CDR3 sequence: CASSSLPGTHSTDTQYF. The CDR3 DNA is TGTGCCAGTAGCAGTCTACCAGGGACGCATAGCACAGATACGCAGTATTTT.

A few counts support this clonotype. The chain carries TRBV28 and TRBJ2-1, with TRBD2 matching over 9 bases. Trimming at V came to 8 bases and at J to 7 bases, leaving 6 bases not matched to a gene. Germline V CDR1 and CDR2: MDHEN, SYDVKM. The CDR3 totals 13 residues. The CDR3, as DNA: TGTGCCAGCTACGCGGGGGGGCCGAATGAGCAGTTCTTC. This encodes CASYAGGPNEQFF.

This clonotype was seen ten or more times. The CDR3 DNA reads TGTGCCAGCACTCACCCGCGACCGGGAGGGTACGAGCAGTACTTC. It specifies CASTHPRPGGYEQYF. The rearrangement links TRBV6-5 to TRBJ2-7, with 8 bases identical to TRBD2. This CDR3 comprises 15 residues. Germline V gene sequence: CDR1 MNHEY, CDR2 SVGAGI. V shed 7 bases and J 4 bases; nucleotides not matched to a gene: 12.

The CDR3 coding sequence is TGCAGTGCTACGCAGACAGGGGTCTATGGCTACACCTTC. Translating gives CSATQTGVYGYTF. The V gene is TRBV20-1, the J gene TRBJ1-2, with 8 bases identical to TRBD1. CDR1 and CDR2 from the germline V gene are DFQATT and SNEGSKA (reference sequence). The CDR3 is 13 amino acids. Trimming at V came to 4 bases and at J to 4 bases, leaving 5 bases not matched to a gene.

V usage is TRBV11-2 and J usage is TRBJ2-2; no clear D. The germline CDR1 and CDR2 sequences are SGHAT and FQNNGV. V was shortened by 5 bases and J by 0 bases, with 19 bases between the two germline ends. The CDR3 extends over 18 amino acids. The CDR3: CASSTQMSGVTNTGELFF. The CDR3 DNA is TGTGCCAGCAGCACACAGATGTCGGGCGTTACGAACACCGGGGAGCTGTTTTTT. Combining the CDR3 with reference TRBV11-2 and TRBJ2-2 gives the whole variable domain EAGVAQSPRYKIIEKRQSVAFWCNPISGHATLYWYQQILGQGPKLLIQFQNNGVVDDSQLPKDRFSAERLKGVDSTLKIQPAKLEDSAVYLCASSTQMSGVTNTGELFFGEGSRLTVL.

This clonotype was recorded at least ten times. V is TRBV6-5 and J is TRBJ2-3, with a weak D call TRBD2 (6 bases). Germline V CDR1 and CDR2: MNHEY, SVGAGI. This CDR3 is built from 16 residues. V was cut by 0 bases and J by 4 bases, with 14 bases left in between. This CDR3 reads CASSYSWGVGPDTQYF. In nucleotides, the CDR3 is TGTGCCAGCAGTTACTCGTGGGGGGTAGGCCCAGATACGCAGTATTTT.

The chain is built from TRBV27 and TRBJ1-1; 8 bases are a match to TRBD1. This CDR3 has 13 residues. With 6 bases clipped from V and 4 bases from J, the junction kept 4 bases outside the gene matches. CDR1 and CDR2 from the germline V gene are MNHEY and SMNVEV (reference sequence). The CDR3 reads CASSPGGITEAFF. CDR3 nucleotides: TGTGCCAGCAGCCCAGGGGGCATCACTGAAGCTTTCTTT.

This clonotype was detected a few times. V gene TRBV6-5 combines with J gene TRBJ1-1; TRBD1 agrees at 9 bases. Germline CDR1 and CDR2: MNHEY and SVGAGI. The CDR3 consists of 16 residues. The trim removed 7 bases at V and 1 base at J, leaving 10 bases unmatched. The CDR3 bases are TGTGCCAGCATTAGCACTCCGGGACAGGGGAACACTGAAGCTTTCTTT. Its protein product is CASISTPGQGNTEAFF.

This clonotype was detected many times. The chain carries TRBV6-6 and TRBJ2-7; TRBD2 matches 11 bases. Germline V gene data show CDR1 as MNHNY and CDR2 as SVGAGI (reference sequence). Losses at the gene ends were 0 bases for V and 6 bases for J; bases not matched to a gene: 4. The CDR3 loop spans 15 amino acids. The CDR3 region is CASSYSLAGGAEQYF. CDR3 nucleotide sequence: TGTGCCAGCAGTTACTCGCTAGCGGGAGGCGCCGAGCAGTACTTC.